This entry lists 30 T cell receptor beta chains sequenced from one sample in a study of prognosis after radiotherapy for stage I lung cancer. Two-round multiplex PCR on genomic DNA was the method by which TCR beta CDR3 was amplified. The authors ran first-round PCR with primers specific to each TRBV and TRBJ gene. TCRdb independently ran MiXCR on the multiplex PCR reads; one entry per CDR3 protein. In the table there are roughly 11,000 distinct CDR3 sequences, approximately 40% of which are singletons. This specimen was PBMCs, taken before or after stereotactic body radiation therapy (not recorded which). The receptors were sampled from a donor aged 50 or older with non-small cell lung cancer.

This clonotype was recorded a few times. The gene calls are TRBV7-9 and TRBJ1-1; 12 bases map to TRBD1. CDR1 is SEHNR and CDR2 is FQNEAQ in the germline V gene (reference sequence). CDR3 length equals 17 residues. V shed 3 bases and J 4 bases; nucleotides not matched to a gene: 9. Here the CDR3 reads CASSFGDRGLRSTEAFF. CDR3 DNA sequence: TGTGCCAGCAGCTTCGGGGACAGGGGGCTTCGGAGCACTGAAGCTTTCTTT.

This clonotype was seen a handful of times. The J gene is TRBJ2-1, the V gene TRBV6-1; 8 bases line up with TRBD2. Germline V gives CDR1 MNHNS, CDR2 SASEGT. The CDR3 is 17 residues long. The junction had 12 bases not matched to a gene; V was cut back by 7 bases and J by 1 base. The CDR3 here is CASTPGRGAGSYNEQFF. CDR3 nucleotides: TGTGCCAGCACCCCCGGGAGGGGAGCGGGTTCCTACAATGAGCAGTTCTTC.

This clonotype was recorded many times. The chain couples TRBV7-9 to TRBJ1-4, with TRBD1 matching 7 bases. Trimming removed 3 bases from V and 0 bases from J; junction bases left unmatched: 4. Germline-derived CDR1 and CDR2 are SEHNR and FQNEAQ (reference sequence). The CDR3 spans 16 residues. The CDR3 nucleotides read TGTGCCAGCAGCTTGGGACAGTTTGCAACTAATGAAAAACTGTTTTTT. Residues: CASSLGQFATNEKLFF.

This clonotype is medium-sized within its sample. V is TRBV24-1 and J is TRBJ2-1, with 13 positions matching TRBD2. Germline V gene data show CDR1 as KGHDR and CDR2 as SFDVKD. The CDR3 covers 17 residues. Losses at the gene ends were 4 bases for V and 7 bases for J; bases not matched to a gene: 9. CDR3 sequence: CATSDRIGLAGVNEQFF. The CDR3 DNA reads as TGTGCCACCAGTGACAGAATTGGACTAGCGGGAGTAAATGAGCAGTTCTTC.

This clonotype came up many times. The CDR3 reads CASSDGTRNIQYF. As DNA, the CDR3 is TGTGCCAGCAGTGACGGGACTCGGAACATTCAGTACTTC. The chain carries TRBV2 and TRBJ2-4, with a tentative D call TRBD2 (6 bases). The germline V gene encodes CDR1 SNHLY and CDR2 FYNNEI. V was clipped by 3 bases and J by 7 bases, with 10 bases between them. The CDR3 spans 13 residues. Variable domain in full (rest from reference TRBV2 and TRBJ2-4): EPEVTQTPSHQVTQMGQEVILRCVPISNHLYFYWYRQILGQKVEFLVSFYNNEISEKSEIFDDQFSVERPDGSNFTLKIRSTKLEDSAMYFCASSDGTRNIQYFGAGTRLSVL.

In its sample, this clonotype was seen a few times. The V call is TRBV4-1, the J call TRBJ2-5, with 10 bases fitting TRBD1. Losses at the gene ends were 1 base for V and 1 base for J; bases not matched to a gene: 6. The length of the CDR3 is 17 residues. CDR1 and CDR2 from the germline V gene are MGHRA and YSYEKL. Written as DNA, the CDR3 is TGCGCCAGCAGCCAAGGTGGACAGGGGGGGTTCCAAGAGACCCAGTACTTC. Encoded protein: CASSQGGQGGFQETQYF.

As to this clonotype: One junction end does not reproduce the germline sequence, and a read error may be involved. J is TRBJ2-2 and V is TRBV11-2, with D perhaps TRBD1 (6 bases). CDR1 is SGHAT and CDR2 is FQNNGV in the germline V gene. This CDR3 contains 14 residues. In DNA form, the CDR3 reads TGTGCCAGCAGCCCTTGGGGACACACCGGCGAGCTGTTTTTT. This translates into CASSPWGHTGELFF. Drawing the rest from reference TRBV11-2 and TRBJ2-2, the complete variable domain is EAGVAQSPRYKIIEKRQSVAFWCNPISGHATLYWYQQILGQGPKLLIQFQNNGVVDDSQLPKDRFSAERLKGVDSTLKIQPAKLEDSAVYLCASSPWGHTGELFFGEGSRLTVL.

In its sample, this clonotype was seen a few times. The V gene is TRBV7-6, the J gene TRBJ1-1; D perhaps matches TRBD1 (5 bases). The V end lost 1 base, the J end lost 5 bases, and 11 bases lay between the germline ends. This CDR3 has 14 amino acids. Germline CDR1 is SGHVS and CDR2 is FNYEAQ. The CDR3 reads CASSLGGGYTEAFF. The CDR3 DNA is TGTGCCAGCAGCTTAGGGGGGGGGTATACTGAAGCTTTCTTT.

In regard to this clonotype: A far larger clone is one base from this, pointing to a likely read error. The chain carries TRBV11-3 and TRBJ2-5, with TRBD2 identical over 10 bases. The DNA matches TRBJ2-1 better at its end, which makes the J call doubtful. CDR1 is SGHNT and CDR2 is YENEEA in the germline V gene. CDR3 length: 15 residues. The CDR3 DNA follows: TGTGCCAGCAGCTTGGGGACTAGCGAGGTGTATGAGCAGTTCTTC. Its translation is CASSLGTSEVYEQFF.

This clonotype came up many times. V and J are TRBV19 and TRBJ2-2, with 7 nucleotides matching TRBD1. CDR1 and CDR2 from the germline V gene are LNHDA and SQIVND (reference sequence). The CDR3 contains 15 residues. The V segment lost 2 bases and the J segment 5 bases; nucleotides outside the gene matches: 5. The CDR3 protein is CASSISGTATGELFF. The CDR3, as DNA: TGTGCCAGTAGTATATCCGGGACAGCGACCGGGGAGCTGTTTTTT. Variable domain in full (rest from reference TRBV19 and TRBJ2-2): DGGITQSPKYLFRKEGQNVTLSCEQNLNHDAMYWYRQDPGQGLRLIYYSQIVNDFQKGDIAEGYSVSREKKESFPLTVTSAQKNPTAFYLCASSISGTATGELFFGEGSRLTVL.

V is TRBV7-3 and J is TRBJ2-1; 7 bases map to TRBD2. The J segment lost 6 bases and the V segment lost 1 base, leaving 12 bases of the junction unmatched. Germline V gene lookup returns CDR1 SGHTA and CDR2 FQGTGA. The CDR3 length is 17 residues. CDR3: CASSLMGGNSFINEQFF. In nucleotides, the CDR3 is TGTGCCAGCAGCTTAATGGGAGGGAATAGTTTCATCAATGAGCAGTTCTTC. Together with reference TRBV7-3 and TRBJ2-1, the CDR3 gives the full variable domain: GAGVSQTPSNKVTEKGKYVELRCDPISGHTALYWYRQSLGQGPEFLIYFQGTGAADDSGLPNDRFFAVRPEGSVSTLKIQRTERGDSAVYLCASSLMGGNSFINEQFFGPGTRLTVL.

This clonotype was recorded many times. This rearrangement joins TRBV19 to TRBJ2-1; 10 bases fit TRBD1. Germline CDR1 and CDR2: LNHDA and SQIVND (reference sequence). The CDR3 is made up of 13 amino acids. J gave up 8 bases and V 10 bases, and 8 bases lay outside the gene matches. CDR3 bases: TGTGCCACCGCCGGGACAGGGGCCCATGAGCAGTTCTTC. Its translation: CATAGTGAHEQFF.

Relative to its sample, this clonotype is medium-sized. The gene calls are TRBV6-1 and TRBJ2-5; 11 bases map to TRBD1. Germline-derived CDR1 and CDR2 are MNHNS and SASEGT. The CDR3 has 15 amino acids. The J segment lost 5 bases and the V segment lost 6 bases, leaving 8 bases of the junction unmatched. The CDR3 DNA reads TGTGCCAGCAGGCGGACAGGGGGCGCTTTTGAGACCCAGTACTTC. Protein product: CASRRTGGAFETQYF.

This clonotype was found many times. The chain has TRBV19 and TRBJ2-3, with 8 bases fitting TRBD2. Germline V gene data show CDR1 as LNHDA and CDR2 as SQIVND (reference sequence). The CDR3 spans 19 residues. The junction had 17 bases not matched to a gene; V was cut back by 5 bases and J by 1 base. Here the CDR3 reads CASSPTDISGAYRTDTQYF. The CDR3 region has the DNA TGTGCCAGTAGTCCGACGGACATTAGCGGGGCCTACCGCACAGATACGCAGTATTTT.

CDR3 in amino acids: CASRTVNTEAFF. The CDR3 DNA reads as TGTGCCAGCCGGACGGTGAACACTGAAGCTTTCTTT. The V gene is TRBV2, the J gene TRBJ1-1, with no clear D. V lost 8 bases to trimming and J lost 0 bases, with 7 bases between them. Looked up from germline, CDR1 is SNHLY and CDR2 is FYNNEI. The CDR3 has 12 amino acids.

This clonotype was seen ten or more times. This sequence joins TRBV4-2 and TRBJ2-3; 8 bases align to TRBD2. Per germline, CDR1 LGHNA and CDR2 YNFKEQ. V lost 0 bases to trimming and J lost 1 base; unmatched junction nucleotides: 27. The CDR3 spans 24 residues. This CDR3 is CASSQEQRGTGALPDDTGTDTQYF. CDR3 nucleotide sequence: TGTGCCAGCAGCCAAGAGCAGCGGGGGACGGGGGCCCTCCCTGACGACACGGGCACAGATACGCAGTATTTT.

Notes on this clonotype: The conserved phenylalanine or tryptophan normally closing the CDR3 is absent here, so this likely arose from a read error. The chain employs TRBV9 and TRBJ2-7; 9 bases are a match to TRBD2. Trimming cost V 0 bases and J 1 base; bases outside gene matches: 5. Germline V gives CDR1 SGDLS, CDR2 YYNGEE. The CDR3 loop spans 16 amino acids. The CDR3 spells CASSVGSSGSSYEQYL. DNA of the CDR3: TGTGCCAGCAGCGTAGGCAGTAGCGGGAGTTCCTACGAGCAGTACCTC.

CDR3 loop: CASSLGGTQAGFYGYTF. The CDR3 DNA reads TGTGCCAGCAGCTTAGGGGGGACACAGGCCGGATTCTATGGCTACACCTTC. This chain uses TRBV7-9 with TRBJ1-2, with D perhaps matching TRBD1 (6 bases). Deletions cut 1 base from V and 4 bases from J, with 19 bases between. The germline V gene has CDR1 SEHNR and CDR2 FQNEAQ (reference sequence). CDR3 length: 17 residues.

This clonotype was recorded many times. The V gene is TRBV3-1, the J gene TRBJ2-1; TRBD2 agrees at 10 bases. Germline V gene data show CDR1 as LGHDT and CDR2 as YNNKEL (reference sequence). The CDR3 spans 12 residues. Unmatched junction bases numbered 5, after V lost 4 bases and J lost 14 bases. The CDR3 region is CASSPSGGGKFF. CDR3 bases: TGTGCCAGCAGCCCCAGCGGGGGGGGTAAGTTCTTC.

This chain links TRBV20-1 with TRBJ2-7; 9 bases match TRBD2. CDR1 and CDR2 from the germline V gene are DFQATT and SNEGSKA (reference sequence). Unmatched junction bases numbered 30, after V lost 6 bases and J lost 12 bases. This CDR3 spans 18 amino acids. CDR3 coding DNA: TGCAGTGCGCGCCCGGCGGCAGGGGGAGCCGTAACTAGCGGGTTTCTGTACTTC. Translation gives CSARPAAGGAVTSGFLYF.

This clonotype has ten or more counts. The chain carries TRBV20-1 and TRBJ1-2; 12 bases are a match to TRBD1. Per germline, CDR1 DFQATT and CDR2 SNEGSKA (reference sequence). J was trimmed by 4 bases and V by 7 bases; bases with no gene match: 13. There are 16 residues in the CDR3. CDR3 amino acids: CSVGEGQGAPRYGYTF. For the CDR3, the DNA is TGCAGTGTGGGGGAGGGACAGGGGGCTCCTCGCTATGGCTACACCTTC.

This clonotype showed up many times. V and J are TRBV30 and TRBJ1-2; 7 bases are a match to TRBD1. Germline V gives CDR1 GTSNPN, CDR2 SVGIG (reference sequence). V lost 1 base to trimming and J lost 7 bases; unmatched junction nucleotides: 15. The CDR3 is 16 residues long. CDR3 sequence: CAWSGPRQDRSGGYTF. The CDR3 DNA follows: TGTGCCTGGAGTGGACCACGCCAGGACAGGTCCGGTGGCTACACCTTC.

This clonotype came up many times. The chain links TRBV7-2 to TRBJ2-2; 9 bases agree with TRBD2. J gave up 5 bases and V 6 bases, and 4 bases lay outside the gene matches. This CDR3 has 14 amino acids. Germline CDR1 and CDR2: SGHTA and FQGNSA. The CDR3 reads CASRGAGGTGELFF. The CDR3 region has the DNA TGTGCCAGCAGAGGGGCGGGAGGGACCGGGGAGCTGTTTTTT.

In the case of this clonotype: This likely traces to a read error, being one base from a far larger clone. This chain connects TRBV6-9 to TRBJ2-7, with unresolved D. Germline assignment: CDR1 MNHGY and CDR2 SVAAGI. The CDR3 is 11 residues long. This chain's CDR3 is CASSFSYEQHF. The CDR3, as DNA: TGTGCCAGCAGTTTTTCCTACGAGCAGCACTTC.

For this clonotype: This probably arose from a read error, given a far larger clone one base away. The V and J genes are TRBV6-6 and TRBJ1-1; D is undetermined. This CDR3 comprises 13 residues. The germline V gene has CDR1 MNHNY and CDR2 SVGAGI (reference sequence). The CDR3 sequence: CDSSYSGGTEAFF. CDR3 coding DNA: TGTGACAGCAGTTACTCGGGTGGTACTGAAGCTTTCTTT.

The chain links TRBV6-9 to TRBJ2-5; D uncertain. The V gene lost 3 bases and the J gene lost 4 bases, with 6 bases spanning the gap. This CDR3 region has 12 residues. CDR1 MNHGY and CDR2 SVAAGI come from the germline V gene. In nucleotides, the CDR3 is TGTGCCAGCAGTTACCCTCGAGAGACCCAGTACTTC. Its translation is CASSYPRETQYF.

This clonotype rates as medium-sized. The chain is built from TRBV27 and TRBJ1-2; possible D gene TRBD1, 5 bases. The ends were cut back, 7 bases at V and 0 bases at J, with 9 bases in the middle. The CDR3 runs to 13 residues. Germline assignment: CDR1 MNHEY and CDR2 SMNVEV (reference sequence). CDR3 nucleotide sequence: TGTGCCAGCATGGGACCAGCTAACTATGGCTACACCTTC. Amino acid sequence: CASMGPANYGYTF.

About this clonotype: One end of the junction does not line up with germline, which may come from a read error. This chain links TRBV7-6 with TRBJ2-6; TRBD2 might be the D (6 bases). Germline CDR1 is SGHVS and CDR2 is FNYEAQ. This CDR3 is 16 amino acids long. The CDR3 nucleotides are TGTGCCAGCAGCTTAGTAGCGGAACCTGAGGCCAACGTCCTGAATTTC. Residues: CASSLVAEPEANVLNF.

About this clonotype: A much larger clonotype is one base distant, so this may be a read error. This chain uses TRBV20-1 with TRBJ1-5; D is perhaps TRBD1 (5 bases). Germline CDR1 DFQATT, CDR2 SNEGSKA (reference sequence). This CDR3 has 14 residues. DNA for the CDR3: TGCAGTGCTAGAAGGGGATCGAGCAATCAGTCCCAGCATTTT. Encoded protein: CSARRGSSNQSQHF.

This clonotype was counted many times. This sequence may be a read error, since a much larger clone differs from it by one base. The chain recombines TRBV7-3 with TRBJ1-1, with 12 bases matching TRBD1. This CDR3 has 15 residues. The germline V gene encodes CDR1 SGHTA and CDR2 FQGTGA. The CDR3 DNA follows: TGTGCCAGCAGCTTGGGGACAGGGGGCTTCGATGAAGCTTCCTTT. This translates into CASSLGTGGFDEASF.